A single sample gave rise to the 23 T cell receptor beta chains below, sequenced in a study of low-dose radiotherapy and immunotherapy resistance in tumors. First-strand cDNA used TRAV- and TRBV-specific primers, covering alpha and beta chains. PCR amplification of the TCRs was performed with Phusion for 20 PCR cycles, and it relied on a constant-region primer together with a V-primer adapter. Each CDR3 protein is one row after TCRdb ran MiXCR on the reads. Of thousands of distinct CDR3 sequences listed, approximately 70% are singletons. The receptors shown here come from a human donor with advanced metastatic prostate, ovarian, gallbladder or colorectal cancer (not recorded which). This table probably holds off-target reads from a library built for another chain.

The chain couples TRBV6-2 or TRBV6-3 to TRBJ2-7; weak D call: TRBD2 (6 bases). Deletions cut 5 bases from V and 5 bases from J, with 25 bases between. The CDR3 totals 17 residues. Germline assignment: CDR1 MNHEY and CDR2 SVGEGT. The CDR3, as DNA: TGTGCCAGCAGTACTAGCCCGGGTGACGGGCGGTTCCACGAGCAGTACTTC. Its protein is CASSTSPGDGRFHEQYF.

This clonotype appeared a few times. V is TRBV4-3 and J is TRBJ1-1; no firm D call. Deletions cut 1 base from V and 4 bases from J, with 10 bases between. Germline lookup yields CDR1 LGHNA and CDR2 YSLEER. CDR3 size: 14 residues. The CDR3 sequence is CASSQGQAITEAFF. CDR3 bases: TGCGCCAGCAGCCAAGGGCAGGCGATCACTGAAGCTTTCTTT.

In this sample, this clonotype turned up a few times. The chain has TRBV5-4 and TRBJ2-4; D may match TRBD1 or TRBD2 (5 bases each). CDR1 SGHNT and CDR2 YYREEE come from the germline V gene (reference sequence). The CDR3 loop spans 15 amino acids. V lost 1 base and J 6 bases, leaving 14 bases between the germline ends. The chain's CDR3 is CASSLRTNGGNIQYF. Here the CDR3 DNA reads TGTGCCAGCAGCTTGAGGACGAATGGGGGAAACATTCAGTACTTC.

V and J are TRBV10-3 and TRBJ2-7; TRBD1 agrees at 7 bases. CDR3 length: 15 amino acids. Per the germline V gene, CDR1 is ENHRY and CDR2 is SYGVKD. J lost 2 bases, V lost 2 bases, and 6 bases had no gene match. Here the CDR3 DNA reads TGTGCCATCAGTGAGAAATCAGGGACAGCCTACGAGCAGTACTTC. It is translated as CAISEKSGTAYEQYF.

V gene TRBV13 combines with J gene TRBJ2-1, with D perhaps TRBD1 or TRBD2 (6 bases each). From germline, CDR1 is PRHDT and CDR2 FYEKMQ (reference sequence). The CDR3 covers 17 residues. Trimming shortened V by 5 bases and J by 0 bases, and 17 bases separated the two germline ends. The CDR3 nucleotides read TGTGCCAGCAGCCCGACGGGGGCGGGGAGCTCCTACAATGAGCAGTTCTTC. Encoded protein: CASSPTGAGSSYNEQFF.

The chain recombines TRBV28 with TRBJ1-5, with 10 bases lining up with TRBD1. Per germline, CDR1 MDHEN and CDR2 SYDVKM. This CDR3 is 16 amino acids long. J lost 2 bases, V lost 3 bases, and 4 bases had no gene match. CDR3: CASSLGTGAGNQPQHF. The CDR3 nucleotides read TGTGCCAGCAGTTTGGGGACAGGGGCCGGCAATCAGCCCCAGCATTTT.

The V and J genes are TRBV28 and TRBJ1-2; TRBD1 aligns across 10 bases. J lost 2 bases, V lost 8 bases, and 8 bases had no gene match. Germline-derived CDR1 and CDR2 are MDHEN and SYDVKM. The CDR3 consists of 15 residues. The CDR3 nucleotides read TGTGCCAGCTCGCTGGGACAGGGGCCGAACTATGGCTACACCTTC. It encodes CASSLGQGPNYGYTF.

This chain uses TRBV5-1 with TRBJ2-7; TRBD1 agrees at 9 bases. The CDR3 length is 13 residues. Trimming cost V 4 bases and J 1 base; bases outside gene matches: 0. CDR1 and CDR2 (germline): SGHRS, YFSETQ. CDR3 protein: CASSGQGSYEQYF. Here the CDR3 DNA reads TGCGCCAGCAGCGGACAGGGGTCCTACGAGCAGTACTTC.

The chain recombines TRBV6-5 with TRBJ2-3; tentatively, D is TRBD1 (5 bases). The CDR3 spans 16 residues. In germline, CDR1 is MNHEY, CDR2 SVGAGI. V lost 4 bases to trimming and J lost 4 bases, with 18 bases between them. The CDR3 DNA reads TGTGCCAGCAGTTCTGGGGTAGGGGCTGTTGCAGATACGCAGTATTTT. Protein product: CASSSGVGAVADTQYF.

This CDR3 reads CASSLRQGPTGELFF. For the CDR3, the DNA is TGTGCCAGCAGCTTAAGGCAGGGGCCCACCGGGGAGCTGTTTTTT. The chain is built from TRBV7-2 and TRBJ2-2; D possibly corresponds to TRBD1 (6 bases). Trimming removed 2 bases at V and 4 bases at J, with 11 bases between. The germline CDR1 and CDR2 sequences are SGHTA and FQGNSA. This CDR3 contains 15 residues.

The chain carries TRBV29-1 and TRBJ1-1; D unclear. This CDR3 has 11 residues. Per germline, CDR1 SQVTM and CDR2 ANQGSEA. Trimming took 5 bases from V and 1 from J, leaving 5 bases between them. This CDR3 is CSVWANTEAFF. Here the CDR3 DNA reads TGCAGCGTTTGGGCGAACACTGAAGCTTTCTTT.

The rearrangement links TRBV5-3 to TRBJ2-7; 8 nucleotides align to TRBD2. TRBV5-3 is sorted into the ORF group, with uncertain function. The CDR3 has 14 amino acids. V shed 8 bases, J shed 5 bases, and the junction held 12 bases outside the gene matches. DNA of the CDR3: TGTGCCAGCACCCCCACGGGGGGGAGCAACGAGCAGTACTTC. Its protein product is CASTPTGGSNEQYF.

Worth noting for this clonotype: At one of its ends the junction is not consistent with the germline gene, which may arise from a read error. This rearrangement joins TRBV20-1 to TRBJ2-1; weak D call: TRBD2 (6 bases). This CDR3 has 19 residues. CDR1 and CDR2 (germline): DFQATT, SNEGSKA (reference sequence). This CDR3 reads CSARDFRPGDHSSYNEQFF. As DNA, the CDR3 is TGCAGTGCTAGAGATTTCCGCCCGGGGGACCATAGCTCCTACAATGAGCAATTCTTC.

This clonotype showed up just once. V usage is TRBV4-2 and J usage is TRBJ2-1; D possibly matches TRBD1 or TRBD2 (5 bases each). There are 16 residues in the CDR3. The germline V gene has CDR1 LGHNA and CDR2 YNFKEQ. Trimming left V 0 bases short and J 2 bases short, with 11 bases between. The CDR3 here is CASSQDPGRTYNEQFF. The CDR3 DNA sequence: TGTGCCAGCAGCCAAGATCCGGGACGCACCTACAATGAGCAGTTCTTC.

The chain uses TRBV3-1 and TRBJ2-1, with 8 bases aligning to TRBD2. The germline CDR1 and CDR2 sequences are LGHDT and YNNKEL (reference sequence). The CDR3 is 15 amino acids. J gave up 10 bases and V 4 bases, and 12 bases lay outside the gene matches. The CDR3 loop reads CASSLGGAPESEQFF. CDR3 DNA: TGTGCCAGCAGCCTCGGGGGGGCCCCCGAGTCAGAGCAGTTCTTC.

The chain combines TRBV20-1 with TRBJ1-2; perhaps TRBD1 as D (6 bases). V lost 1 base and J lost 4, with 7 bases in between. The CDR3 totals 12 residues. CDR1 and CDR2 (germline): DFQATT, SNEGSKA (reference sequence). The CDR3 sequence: CSARVGGYGYTF. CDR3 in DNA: TGCAGTGCTAGAGTAGGGGGCTATGGCTACACCTTC.

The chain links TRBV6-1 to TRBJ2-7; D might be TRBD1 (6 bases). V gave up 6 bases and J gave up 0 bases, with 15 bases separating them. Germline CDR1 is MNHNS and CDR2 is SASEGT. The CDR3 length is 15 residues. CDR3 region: CASSRADRNSYEQYF. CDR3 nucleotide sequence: TGTGCCAGCAGCCGAGCGGACAGAAACTCCTACGAGCAGTACTTC.

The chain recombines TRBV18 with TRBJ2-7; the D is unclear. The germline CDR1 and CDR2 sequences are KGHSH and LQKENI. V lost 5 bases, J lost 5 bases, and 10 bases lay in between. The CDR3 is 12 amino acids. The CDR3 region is CASSYLGDEQYF. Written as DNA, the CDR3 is TGTGCCAGCTCATATCTCGGTGACGAGCAGTACTTC. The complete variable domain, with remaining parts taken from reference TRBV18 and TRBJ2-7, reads NAGVMQNPRHLVRRRGQEARLRCSPMKGHSHVYWYRQLPEEGLKFMVYLQKENIIDESGMPKERFSAEFPKEGPSILRIQQVVRGDSAAYFCASSYLGDEQYFGPGTRLTVT.

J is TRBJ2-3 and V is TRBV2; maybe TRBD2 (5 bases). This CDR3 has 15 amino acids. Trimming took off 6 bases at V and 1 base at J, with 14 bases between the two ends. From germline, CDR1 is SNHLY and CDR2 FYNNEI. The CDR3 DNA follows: TGTGCCAGCAGACCGGTGGAGGAGGGCACAGATACGCAGTATTTT. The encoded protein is CASRPVEEGTDTQYF.

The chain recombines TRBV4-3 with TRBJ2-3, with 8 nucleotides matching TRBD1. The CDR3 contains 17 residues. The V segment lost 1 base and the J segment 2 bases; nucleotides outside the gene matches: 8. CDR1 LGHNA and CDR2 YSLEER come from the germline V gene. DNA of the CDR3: TGCGCCAGCAGCCAAGGCCCCGACAGGGGACACACAGATACGCAGTATTTT. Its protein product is CASSQGPDRGHTDTQYF.

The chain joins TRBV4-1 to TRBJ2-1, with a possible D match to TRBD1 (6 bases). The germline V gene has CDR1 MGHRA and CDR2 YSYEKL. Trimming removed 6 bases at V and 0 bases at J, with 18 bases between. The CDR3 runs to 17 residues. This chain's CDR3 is CASSPRWGRSSYNEQFF. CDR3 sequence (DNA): TGCGCCAGCAGTCCACGGTGGGGGCGGAGCTCCTACAATGAGCAGTTCTTC.

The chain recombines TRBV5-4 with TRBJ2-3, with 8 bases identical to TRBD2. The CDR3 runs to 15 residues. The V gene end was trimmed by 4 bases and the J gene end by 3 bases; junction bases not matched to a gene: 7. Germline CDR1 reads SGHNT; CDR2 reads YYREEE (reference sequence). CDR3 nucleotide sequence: TGTGCCAGCAGCGTGGGTAGCGGGAATACAGATACGCAGTATTTT. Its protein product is CASSVGSGNTDTQYF.

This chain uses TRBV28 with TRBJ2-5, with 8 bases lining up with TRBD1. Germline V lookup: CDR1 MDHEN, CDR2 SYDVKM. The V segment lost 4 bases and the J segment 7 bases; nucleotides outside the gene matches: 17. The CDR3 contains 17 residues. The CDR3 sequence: CASSSSSGTGRGGTQYF. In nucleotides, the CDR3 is TGTGCCAGCAGTTCGTCATCGGGGACAGGCCGCGGTGGGACCCAGTACTTC.